This T cell receptor beta chain was profiled in a study of cytotoxic CD8 clonotypes in ibrutinib-treated CLL. Study in general: Average yields of 255,043 productive templates and tens of thousands of productive rearrangements characterized the samples.

The assay was immunoSEQ multiplex PCR, and TCRdb's table has in-frame clones only and misses some. The sample consists of 200,000 to 250,000 clones, 60% to 75% of them appearing once. Germline CDR1 reads SEHNR; CDR2 reads FQNEAQ (reference sequence). The junction had 6 bases not matched to a gene; V was cut back by 5 bases and J by 1 base. The CDR3 covers 16 residues. This sequence was found in a human donor with chronic lymphocytic leukemia. Specimen: PBMCs, collected after 24 months of ibrutinib treatment. The gene calls are TRBV7-9 and TRBJ2-2; 8 nucleotides agree with TRBD1. The CDR3 reads CASSPQGARNTGELFF. The CDR3 coding sequence is TGTGCCAGCAGCCCCCAGGGGGCTCGGAACACCGGGGAGCTGTTTTTT.